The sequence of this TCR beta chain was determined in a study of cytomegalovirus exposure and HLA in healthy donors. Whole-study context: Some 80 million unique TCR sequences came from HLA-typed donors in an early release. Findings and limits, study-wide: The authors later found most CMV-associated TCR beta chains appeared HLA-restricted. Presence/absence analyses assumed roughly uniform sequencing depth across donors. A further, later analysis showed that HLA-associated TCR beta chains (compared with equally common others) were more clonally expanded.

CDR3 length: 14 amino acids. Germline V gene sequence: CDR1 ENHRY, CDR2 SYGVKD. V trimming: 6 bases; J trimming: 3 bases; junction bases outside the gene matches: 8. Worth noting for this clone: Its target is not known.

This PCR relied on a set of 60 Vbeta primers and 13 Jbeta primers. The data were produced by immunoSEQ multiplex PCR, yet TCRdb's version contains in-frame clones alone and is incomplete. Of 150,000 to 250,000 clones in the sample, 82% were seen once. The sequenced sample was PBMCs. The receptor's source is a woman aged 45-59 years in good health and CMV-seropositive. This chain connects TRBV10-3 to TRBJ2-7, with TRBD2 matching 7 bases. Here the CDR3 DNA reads TGTGCCATCAGCAGGGCGGGGGAGAACTACGAGCAGTACTTC. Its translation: CAISRAGENYEQYF.